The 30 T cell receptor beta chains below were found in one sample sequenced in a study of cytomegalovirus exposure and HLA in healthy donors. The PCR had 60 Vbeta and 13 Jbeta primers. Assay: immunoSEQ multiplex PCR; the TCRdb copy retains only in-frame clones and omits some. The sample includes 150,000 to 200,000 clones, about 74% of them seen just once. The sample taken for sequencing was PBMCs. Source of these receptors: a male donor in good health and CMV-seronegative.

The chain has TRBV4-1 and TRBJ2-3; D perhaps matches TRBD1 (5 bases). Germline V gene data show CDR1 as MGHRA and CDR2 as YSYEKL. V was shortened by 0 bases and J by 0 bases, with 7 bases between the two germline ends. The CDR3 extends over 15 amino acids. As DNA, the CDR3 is TGCGCCAGCAGCCAAGAAGGGGTGAGCACAGATACGCAGTATTTT. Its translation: CASSQEGVSTDTQYF.

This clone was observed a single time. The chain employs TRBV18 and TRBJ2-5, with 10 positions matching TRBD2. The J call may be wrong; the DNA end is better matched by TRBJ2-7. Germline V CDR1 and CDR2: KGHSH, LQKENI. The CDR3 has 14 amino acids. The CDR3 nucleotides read TGTGCCAGCTCATCCGGGACTAGCGACTACGAGCAGTACTTC. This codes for CASSSGTSDYEQYF.

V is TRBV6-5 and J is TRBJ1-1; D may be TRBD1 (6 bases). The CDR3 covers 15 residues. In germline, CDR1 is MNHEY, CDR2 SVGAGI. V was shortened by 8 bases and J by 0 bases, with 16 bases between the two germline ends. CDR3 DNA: TGTGCCAGCCATCCGACAGGAGCATTGAACACTGAAGCTTTCTTT. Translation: CASHPTGALNTEAFF.

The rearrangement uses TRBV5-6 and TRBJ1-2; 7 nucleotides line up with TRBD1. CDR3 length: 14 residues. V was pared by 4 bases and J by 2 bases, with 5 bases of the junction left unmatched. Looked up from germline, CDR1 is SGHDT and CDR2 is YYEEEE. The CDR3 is CASSPTGNNYGYTF. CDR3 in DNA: TGTGCCAGCAGCCCGACAGGGAACAACTATGGCTACACCTTC.

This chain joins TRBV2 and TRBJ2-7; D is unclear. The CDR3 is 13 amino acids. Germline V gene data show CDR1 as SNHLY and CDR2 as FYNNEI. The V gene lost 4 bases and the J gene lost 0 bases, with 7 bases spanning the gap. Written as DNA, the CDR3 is TGTGCCAGCAGTGCCGTCAGCTCCTACGAGCAGTACTTC. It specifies CASSAVSSYEQYF.

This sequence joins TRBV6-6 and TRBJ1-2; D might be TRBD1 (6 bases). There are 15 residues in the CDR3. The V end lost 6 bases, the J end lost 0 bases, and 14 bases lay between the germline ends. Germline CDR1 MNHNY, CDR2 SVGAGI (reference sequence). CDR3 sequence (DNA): TGTGCCAGCAGAATCGGGGGGGCTCCTAACTATGGCTACACCTTC. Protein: CASRIGGAPNYGYTF.

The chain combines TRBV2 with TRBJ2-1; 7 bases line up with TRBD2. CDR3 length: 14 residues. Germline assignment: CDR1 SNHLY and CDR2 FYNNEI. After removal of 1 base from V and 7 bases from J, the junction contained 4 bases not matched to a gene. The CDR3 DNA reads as TGTGCCAGCAGTGAAGGACTAGCCGGGAATGAGCAGTTCTTC. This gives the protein CASSEGLAGNEQFF.

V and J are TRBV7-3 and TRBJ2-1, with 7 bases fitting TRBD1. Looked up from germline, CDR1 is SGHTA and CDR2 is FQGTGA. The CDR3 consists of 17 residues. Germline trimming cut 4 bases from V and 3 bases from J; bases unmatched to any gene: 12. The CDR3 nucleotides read TGTGCCAGCAGCTCCCGAGTTGGACAGGAGTACTACAATGAGCAGTTCTTC. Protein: CASSSRVGQEYYNEQFF.

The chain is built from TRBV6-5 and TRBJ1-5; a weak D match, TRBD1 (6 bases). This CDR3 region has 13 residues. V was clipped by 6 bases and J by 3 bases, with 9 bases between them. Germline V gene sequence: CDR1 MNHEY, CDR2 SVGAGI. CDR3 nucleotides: TGTGCCAGCAGGGACAGCTACAATCAGCCCCAGCATTTT. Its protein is CASRDSYNQPQHF.

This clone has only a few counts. The CDR3 coding sequence is TGTGCCAGCAGCTTCACTAGCGGGGGGCCCAATGAGCAGTTCTTC. It is translated as CASSFTSGGPNEQFF. V is TRBV11-2 and J is TRBJ2-1; TRBD2 matches 12 bases. Germline CDR1 reads SGHAT; CDR2 reads FQNNGV. J was trimmed by 6 bases and V by 3 bases; bases with no gene match: 3. This CDR3 spans 15 amino acids.

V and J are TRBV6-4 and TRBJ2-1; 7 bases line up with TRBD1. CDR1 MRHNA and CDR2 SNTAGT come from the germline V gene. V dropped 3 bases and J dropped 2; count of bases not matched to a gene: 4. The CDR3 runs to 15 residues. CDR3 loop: CASSEGQEPYNEQFF. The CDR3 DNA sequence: TGTGCCAGCAGTGAAGGACAGGAGCCCTACAATGAGCAGTTCTTC.

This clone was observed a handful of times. CDR3 bases: TGTGCCAGTAGTGACGGACAGGGCGGCGGTGAAAAACTGTTTTTT. Translated, it gives CASSDGQGGGEKLFF. The chain combines TRBV19 with TRBJ1-4; 8 nucleotides agree with TRBD1. The germline V gene has CDR1 LNHDA and CDR2 SQIVND (reference sequence). V was pared by 5 bases and J by 7 bases, with 9 bases of the junction left unmatched. This CDR3 has 15 amino acids.

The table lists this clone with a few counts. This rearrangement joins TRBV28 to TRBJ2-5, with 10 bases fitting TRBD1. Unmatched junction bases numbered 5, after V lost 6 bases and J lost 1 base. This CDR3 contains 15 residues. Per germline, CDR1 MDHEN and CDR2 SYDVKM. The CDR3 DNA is TGTGCCAGCAGGCAAGGGGACAGGGGCCAAGAGACCCAGTACTTC. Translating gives CASRQGDRGQETQYF.

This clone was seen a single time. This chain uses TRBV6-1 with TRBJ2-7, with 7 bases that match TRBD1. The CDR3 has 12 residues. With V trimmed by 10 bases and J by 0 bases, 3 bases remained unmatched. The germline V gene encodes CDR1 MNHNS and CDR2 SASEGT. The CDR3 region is CATYRGSYEQYF. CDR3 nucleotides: TGTGCCACCTACAGGGGCTCCTACGAGCAGTACTTC.

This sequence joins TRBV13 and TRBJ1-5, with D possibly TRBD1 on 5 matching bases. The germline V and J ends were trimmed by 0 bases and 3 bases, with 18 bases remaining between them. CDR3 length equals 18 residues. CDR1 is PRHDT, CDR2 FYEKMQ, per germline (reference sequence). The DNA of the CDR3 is TGTGCCAGCAGCTTAGGAGGGGCGCGTCGCTGGGACAATCAGCCCCAGCATTTT. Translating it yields CASSLGGARRWDNQPQHF. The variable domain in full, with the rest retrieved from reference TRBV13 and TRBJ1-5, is AAGVIQSPRHLIKEKRETATLKCYPIPRHDTVYWYQQGPGQDPQFLISFYEKMQSDKGSIPDRFSAQQFSDYHSELNMSSLELGDSALYFCASSLGGARRWDNQPQHFGDGTRLSIL.

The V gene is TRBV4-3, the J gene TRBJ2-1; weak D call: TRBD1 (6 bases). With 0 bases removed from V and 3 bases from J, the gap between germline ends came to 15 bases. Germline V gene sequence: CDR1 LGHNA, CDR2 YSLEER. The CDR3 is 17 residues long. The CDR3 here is CASSQDFDRLGYNEQFF. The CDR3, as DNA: TGCGCCAGCAGCCAAGACTTCGACAGGTTGGGCTACAATGAGCAGTTCTTC.

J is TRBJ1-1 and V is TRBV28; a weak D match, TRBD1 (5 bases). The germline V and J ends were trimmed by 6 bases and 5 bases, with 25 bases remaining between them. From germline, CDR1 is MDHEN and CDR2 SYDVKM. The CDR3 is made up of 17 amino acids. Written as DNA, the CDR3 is TGTGCCAGCAGGGAACCGGTAGGTGGGGCGGGGCAAACTGAAGCTTTCTTT. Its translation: CASREPVGGAGQTEAFF.

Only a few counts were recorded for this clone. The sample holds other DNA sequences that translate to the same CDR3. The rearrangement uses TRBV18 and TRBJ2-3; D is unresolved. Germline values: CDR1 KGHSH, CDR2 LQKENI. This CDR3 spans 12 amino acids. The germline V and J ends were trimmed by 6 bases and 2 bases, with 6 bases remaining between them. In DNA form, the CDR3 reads TGTGCCAGCTCCCCTTACACAGATACGCAGTATTTT. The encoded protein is CASSPYTDTQYF.

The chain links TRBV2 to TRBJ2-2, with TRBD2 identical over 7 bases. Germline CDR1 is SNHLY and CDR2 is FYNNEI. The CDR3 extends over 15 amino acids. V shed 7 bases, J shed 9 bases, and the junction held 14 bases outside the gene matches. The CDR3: CASNNGGRGGRELFF. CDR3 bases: TGTGCCAGCAACAACGGGGGGAGGGGAGGCCGGGAGCTGTTTTTT.

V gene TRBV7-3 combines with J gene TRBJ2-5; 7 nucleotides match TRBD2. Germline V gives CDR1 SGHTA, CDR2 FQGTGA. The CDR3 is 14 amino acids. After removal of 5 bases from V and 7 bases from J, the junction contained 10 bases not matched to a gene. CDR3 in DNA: TGTGCCAGCAGCCCGGGGGGAGCCGGGTGGACCCAGTACTTC. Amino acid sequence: CASSPGGAGWTQYF. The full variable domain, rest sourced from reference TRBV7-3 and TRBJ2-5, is GAGVSQTPSNKVTEKGKYVELRCDPISGHTALYWYRQSLGQGPEFLIYFQGTGAADDSGLPNDRFFAVRPEGSVSTLKIQRTERGDSAVYLCASSPGGAGWTQYFGPGTRLLVL.

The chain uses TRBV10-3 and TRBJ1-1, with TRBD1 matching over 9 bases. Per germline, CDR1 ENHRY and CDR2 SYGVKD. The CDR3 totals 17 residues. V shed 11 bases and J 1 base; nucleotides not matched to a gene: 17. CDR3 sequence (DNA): TGTGCCGTCAAGGCAGGACAGGGGAGGGTCAGGAACACTGAAGCTTTCTTT. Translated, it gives CAVKAGQGRVRNTEAFF.

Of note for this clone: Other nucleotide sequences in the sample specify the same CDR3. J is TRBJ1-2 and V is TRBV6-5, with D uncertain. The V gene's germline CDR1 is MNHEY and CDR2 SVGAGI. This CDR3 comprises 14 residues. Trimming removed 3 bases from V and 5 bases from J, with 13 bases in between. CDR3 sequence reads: CASSYRQASYGYTF. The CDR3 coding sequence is TGTGCCAGCAGTTATAGGCAGGCGAGTTATGGCTACACCTTC.

CDR3: CASGTGGYNSPLHF. CDR3 bases: TGCGCCAGCGGGACAGGGGGCTATAATTCACCCCTCCACTTT. The gene calls are TRBV5-1 and TRBJ1-6, with 11 positions matching TRBD1. V dropped 7 bases and J dropped 3; count of bases not matched to a gene: 0. The CDR3 sequence is 14 residues long. The germline gives CDR1 SGHRS, CDR2 YFSETQ.

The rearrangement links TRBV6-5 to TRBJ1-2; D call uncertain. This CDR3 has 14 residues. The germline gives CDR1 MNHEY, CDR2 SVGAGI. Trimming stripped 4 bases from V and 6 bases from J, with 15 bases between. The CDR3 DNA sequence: TGTGCCAGCAGTTCCCGTGAGGAGAGGGATGGCTACACCTTC. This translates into CASSSREERDGYTF.

CDR3 residues: CASSPAGVMNEQFF. In nucleotides, the CDR3 is TGTGCCAGCAGCCCAGCGGGAGTTATGAATGAGCAGTTCTTC. V is TRBV25-1 and J is TRBJ2-1, with 8 bases that match TRBD2. J was trimmed by 7 bases and V by 6 bases; bases with no gene match: 8. The CDR3 covers 14 residues. Germline V gene data show CDR1 as MGHDK and CDR2 as SYGVNS.

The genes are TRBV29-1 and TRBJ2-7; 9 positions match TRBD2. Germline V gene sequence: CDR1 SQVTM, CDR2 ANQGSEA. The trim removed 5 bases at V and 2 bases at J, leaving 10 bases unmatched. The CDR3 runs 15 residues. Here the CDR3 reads CSVIRAGGPTYEQYF. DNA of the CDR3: TGCAGCGTTATACGAGCGGGAGGTCCTACCTACGAGCAGTACTTC.

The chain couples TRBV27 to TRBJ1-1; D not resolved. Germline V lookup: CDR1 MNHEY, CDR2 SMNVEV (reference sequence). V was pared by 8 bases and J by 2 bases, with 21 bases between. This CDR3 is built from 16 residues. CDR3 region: CASVEGAEGFNTEAFF. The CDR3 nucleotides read TGTGCCAGCGTTGAAGGCGCGGAAGGATTCAACACTGAAGCTTTCTTT.

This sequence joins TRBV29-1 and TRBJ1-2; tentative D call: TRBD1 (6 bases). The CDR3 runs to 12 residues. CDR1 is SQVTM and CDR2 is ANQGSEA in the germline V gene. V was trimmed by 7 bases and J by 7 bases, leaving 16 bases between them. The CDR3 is CSARAGVGGYTF. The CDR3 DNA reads TGCAGCGCCCGGGCAGGGGTTGGTGGCTACACCTTC.

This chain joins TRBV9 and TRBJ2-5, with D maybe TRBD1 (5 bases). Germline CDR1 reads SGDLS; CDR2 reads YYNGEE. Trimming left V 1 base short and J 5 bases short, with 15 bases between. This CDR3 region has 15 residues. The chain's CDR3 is CASSVSDSTRETQYF. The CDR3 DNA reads TGTGCCAGCAGCGTATCAGACAGCACCCGGGAGACCCAGTACTTC.

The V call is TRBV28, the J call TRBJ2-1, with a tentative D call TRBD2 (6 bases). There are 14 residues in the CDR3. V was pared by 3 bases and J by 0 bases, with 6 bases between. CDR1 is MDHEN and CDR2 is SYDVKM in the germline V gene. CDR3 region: CASSFGGSYNEQFF. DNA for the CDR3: TGTGCCAGCAGTTTCGGGGGCTCCTACAATGAGCAGTTCTTC.